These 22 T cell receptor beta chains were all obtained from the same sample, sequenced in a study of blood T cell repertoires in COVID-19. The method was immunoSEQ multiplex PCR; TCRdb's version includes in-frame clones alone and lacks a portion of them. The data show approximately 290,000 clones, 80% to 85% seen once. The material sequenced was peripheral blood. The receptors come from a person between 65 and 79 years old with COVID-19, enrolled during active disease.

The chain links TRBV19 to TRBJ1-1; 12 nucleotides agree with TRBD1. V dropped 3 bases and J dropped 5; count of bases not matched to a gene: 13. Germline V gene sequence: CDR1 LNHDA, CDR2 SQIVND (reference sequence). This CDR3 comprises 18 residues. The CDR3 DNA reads TGTGCCAGTAGTATGAAGCCAGGGGACAGGGGGCGGAAGACTGAAGCTTTCTTT. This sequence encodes CASSMKPGDRGRKTEAFF.

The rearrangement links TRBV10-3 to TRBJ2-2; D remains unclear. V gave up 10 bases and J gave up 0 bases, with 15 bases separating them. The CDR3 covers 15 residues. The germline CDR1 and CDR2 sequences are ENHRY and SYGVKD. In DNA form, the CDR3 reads TGTGCCACCACTGGCGACACTCCGAACACCGGGGAGCTGTTTTTT. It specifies CATTGDTPNTGELFF.

CDR3 residues: CASSPPNRNTDTQYF. The CDR3 DNA is TGTGCCAGCTCACCACCGAACAGAAACACAGATACGCAGTATTTT. The chain combines TRBV18 with TRBJ2-3; D is uncertain. This CDR3 is built from 15 residues. CDR1 and CDR2 (germline): KGHSH, LQKENI. V gave up 0 bases and J gave up 2 bases, with 9 bases separating them.

DNA of the CDR3: TGTGCCAGCAGCTCCCCTAGGAACAACGTCCTGACTTTC. Protein product: CASSSPRNNVLTF. The gene calls are TRBV7-3 and TRBJ2-6; D is ambiguous. Trimming cost V 4 bases and J 9 bases, with 10 bases left between them. CDR3 length: 13 residues. Germline lookup yields CDR1 SGHTA and CDR2 FQGTGA.

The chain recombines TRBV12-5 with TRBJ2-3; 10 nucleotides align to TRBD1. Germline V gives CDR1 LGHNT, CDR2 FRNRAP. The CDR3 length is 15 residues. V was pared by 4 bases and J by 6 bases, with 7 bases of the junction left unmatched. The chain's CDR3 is CASGSQGQGYDTQYF. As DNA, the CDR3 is TGTGCTAGTGGTTCCCAGGGACAGGGGTACGATACGCAGTATTTT. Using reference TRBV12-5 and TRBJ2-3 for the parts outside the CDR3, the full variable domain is DARVTQTPRHKVTEMGQEVTMRCQPILGHNTVFWYRQTMMQGLELLAYFRNRAPLDDSGMPKDRFSAEMPDATLATLKIQPSEPRDSAVYFCASGSQGQGYDTQYFGPGTRLTVL.

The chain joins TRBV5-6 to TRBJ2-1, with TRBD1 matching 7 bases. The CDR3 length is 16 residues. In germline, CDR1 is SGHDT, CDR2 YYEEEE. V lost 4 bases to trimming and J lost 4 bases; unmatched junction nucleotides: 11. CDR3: CASSQRRDSRYNEQFF. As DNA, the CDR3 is TGTGCCAGCAGCCAGAGACGGGACAGTAGGTACAATGAGCAGTTCTTC. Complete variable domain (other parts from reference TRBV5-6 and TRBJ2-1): DAGVTQSPTHLIKTRGQQVTLRCSPKSGHDTVSWYQQALGQGPQFIFQYYEEEERQRGNFPDRFSGHQFPNYSSELNVNALLLGDSALYLCASSQRRDSRYNEQFFGPGTRLTVL.

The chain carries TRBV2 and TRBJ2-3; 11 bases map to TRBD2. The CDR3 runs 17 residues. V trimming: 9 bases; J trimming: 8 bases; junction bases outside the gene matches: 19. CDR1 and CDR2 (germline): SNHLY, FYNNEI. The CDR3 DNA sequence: TGTGCCAGTAATATTCCTCCTTTAGCGGGAGGGGGGGGTACGCAGTATTTT. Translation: CASNIPPLAGGGGTQYF.

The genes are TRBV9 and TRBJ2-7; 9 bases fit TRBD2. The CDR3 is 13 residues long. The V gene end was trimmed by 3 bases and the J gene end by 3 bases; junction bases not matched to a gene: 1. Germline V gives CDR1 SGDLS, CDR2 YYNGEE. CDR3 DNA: TGTGCCAGCAGCGCGACTAGCGGCTACGAGCAGTACTTC. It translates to CASSATSGYEQYF.

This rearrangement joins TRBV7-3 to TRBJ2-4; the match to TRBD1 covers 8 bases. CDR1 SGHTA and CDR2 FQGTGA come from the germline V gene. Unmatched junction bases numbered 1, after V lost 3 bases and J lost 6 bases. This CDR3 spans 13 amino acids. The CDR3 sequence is CASSFDRGNIQYF. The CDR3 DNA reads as TGTGCCAGCAGCTTCGACAGGGGAAACATTCAGTACTTC. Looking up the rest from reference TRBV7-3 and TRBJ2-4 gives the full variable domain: GAGVSQTPSNKVTEKGKYVELRCDPISGHTALYWYRQSLGQGPEFLIYFQGTGAADDSGLPNDRFFAVRPEGSVSTLKIQRTERGDSAVYLCASSFDRGNIQYFGAGTRLSVL.

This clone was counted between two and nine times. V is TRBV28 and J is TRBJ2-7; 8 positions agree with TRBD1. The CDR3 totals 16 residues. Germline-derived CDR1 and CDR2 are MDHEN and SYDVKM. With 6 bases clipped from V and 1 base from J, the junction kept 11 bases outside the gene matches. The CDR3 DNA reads TGTGCCAGCAGCATACCTCGGGACAGGTATTCCTACGAGCAGTACTTC. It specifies CASSIPRDRYSYEQYF.

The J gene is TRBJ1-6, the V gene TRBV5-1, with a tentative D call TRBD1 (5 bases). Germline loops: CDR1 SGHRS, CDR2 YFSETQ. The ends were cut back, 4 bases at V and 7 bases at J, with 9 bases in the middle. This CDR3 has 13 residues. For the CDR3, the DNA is TGCGCCAGCAGCGAGACAGAAAATTCACCCCTCCACTTT. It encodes CASSETENSPLHF. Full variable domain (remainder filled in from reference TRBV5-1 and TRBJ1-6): KAGVTQTPRYLIKTRGQQVTLSCSPISGHRSVSWYQQTPGQGLQFLFEYFSETQRNKGNFPGRFSGRQFSNSRSEMNVSTLELGDSALYLCASSETENSPLHFGNGTRLTVT.

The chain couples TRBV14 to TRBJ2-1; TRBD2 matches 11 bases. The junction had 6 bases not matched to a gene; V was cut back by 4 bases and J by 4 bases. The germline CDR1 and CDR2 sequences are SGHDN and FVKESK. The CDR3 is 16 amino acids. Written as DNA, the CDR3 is TGTGCCAGCAGCCCCGGGACTAGCGGAGGGTACAATGAGCAGTTCTTC. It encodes CASSPGTSGGYNEQFF.

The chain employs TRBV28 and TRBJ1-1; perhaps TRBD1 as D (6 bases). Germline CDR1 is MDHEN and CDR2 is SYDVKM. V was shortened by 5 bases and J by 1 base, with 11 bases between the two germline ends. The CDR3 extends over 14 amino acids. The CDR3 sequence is CASSTGTPNTEAFF. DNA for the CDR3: TGTGCCAGCAGTACCGGGACACCGAACACTGAAGCTTTCTTT.

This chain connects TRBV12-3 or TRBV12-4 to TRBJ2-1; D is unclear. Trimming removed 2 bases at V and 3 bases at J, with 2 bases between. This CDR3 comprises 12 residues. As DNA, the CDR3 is TGTGCCAGCAGTTTACACTACAATGAGCAGTTCTTC. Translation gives CASSLHYNEQFF.

The CDR3 is CASNRGQGLGGYTF. CDR3 bases: TGTGCCAGCAACAGAGGACAGGGCCTTGGTGGCTACACCTTC. The chain couples TRBV6-5 to TRBJ1-2; 8 bases align to TRBD1. After removal of 7 bases from V and 7 bases from J, the junction contained 11 bases not matched to a gene. CDR1 MNHEY and CDR2 SVGAGI come from the germline V gene. This CDR3 is 14 amino acids long.

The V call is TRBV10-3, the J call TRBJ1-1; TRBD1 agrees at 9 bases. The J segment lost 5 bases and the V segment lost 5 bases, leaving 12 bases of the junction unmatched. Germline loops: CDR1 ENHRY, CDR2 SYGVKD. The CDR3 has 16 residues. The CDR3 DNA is TGTGCCATCAGTAACCCGGGACAGGGAGGACGGACTGAAGCTTTCTTT. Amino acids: CAISNPGQGGRTEAFF.

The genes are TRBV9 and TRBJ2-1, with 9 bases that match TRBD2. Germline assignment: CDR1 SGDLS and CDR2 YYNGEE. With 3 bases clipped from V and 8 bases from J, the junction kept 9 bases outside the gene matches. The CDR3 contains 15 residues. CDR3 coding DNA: TGTGCCAGCAGCGGTGTGGGCGGGAGGGGCGATGAGCAGTTCTTC. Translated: CASSGVGGRGDEQFF.

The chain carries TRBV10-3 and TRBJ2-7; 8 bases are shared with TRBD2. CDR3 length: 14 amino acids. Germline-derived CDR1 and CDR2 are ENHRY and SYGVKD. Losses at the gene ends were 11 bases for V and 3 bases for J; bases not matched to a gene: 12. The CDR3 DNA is TGTGCCGCCTGTCTTAGCGGGGCCGACTACGAGCAGTACTTC. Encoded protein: CAACLSGADYEQYF.

The CDR3 DNA follows: TGTGCCAGCAGTGGGCTTGGACAGACTTTCTCCTATAATTCACCCCTCCACTTT. Its protein product is CASSGLGQTFSYNSPLHF. The chain recombines TRBV6-1 with TRBJ1-6, with a tentative D call TRBD1 (6 bases). V lost 4 bases and J lost 0, with 16 bases in between. The CDR3 sequence is 18 residues long. CDR1 MNHNS and CDR2 SASEGT come from the germline V gene.

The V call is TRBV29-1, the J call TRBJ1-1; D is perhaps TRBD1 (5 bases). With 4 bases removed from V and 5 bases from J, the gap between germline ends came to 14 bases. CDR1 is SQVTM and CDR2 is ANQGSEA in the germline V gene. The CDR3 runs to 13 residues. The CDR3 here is CSVAETAGTEAFF. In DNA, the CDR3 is TGCAGCGTTGCAGAGACAGCCGGGACTGAAGCTTTCTTT.

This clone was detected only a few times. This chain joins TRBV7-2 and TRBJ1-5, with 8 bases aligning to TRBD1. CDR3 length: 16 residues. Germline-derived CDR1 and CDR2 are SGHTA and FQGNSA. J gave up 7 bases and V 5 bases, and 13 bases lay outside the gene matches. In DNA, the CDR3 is TGTGCCAGCAGCGAGGCTGCAGGGGGCTTGAGCCAGCCCCAGCATTTT. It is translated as CASSEAAGGLSQPQHF.

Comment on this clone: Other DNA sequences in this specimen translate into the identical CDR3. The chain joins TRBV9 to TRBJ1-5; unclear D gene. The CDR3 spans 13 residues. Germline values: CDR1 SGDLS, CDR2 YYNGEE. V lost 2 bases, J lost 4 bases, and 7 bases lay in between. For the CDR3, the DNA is TGTGCCAGCAGCGTCGGAGCAAATCAGCCCCAGCATTTT. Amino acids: CASSVGANQPQHF.